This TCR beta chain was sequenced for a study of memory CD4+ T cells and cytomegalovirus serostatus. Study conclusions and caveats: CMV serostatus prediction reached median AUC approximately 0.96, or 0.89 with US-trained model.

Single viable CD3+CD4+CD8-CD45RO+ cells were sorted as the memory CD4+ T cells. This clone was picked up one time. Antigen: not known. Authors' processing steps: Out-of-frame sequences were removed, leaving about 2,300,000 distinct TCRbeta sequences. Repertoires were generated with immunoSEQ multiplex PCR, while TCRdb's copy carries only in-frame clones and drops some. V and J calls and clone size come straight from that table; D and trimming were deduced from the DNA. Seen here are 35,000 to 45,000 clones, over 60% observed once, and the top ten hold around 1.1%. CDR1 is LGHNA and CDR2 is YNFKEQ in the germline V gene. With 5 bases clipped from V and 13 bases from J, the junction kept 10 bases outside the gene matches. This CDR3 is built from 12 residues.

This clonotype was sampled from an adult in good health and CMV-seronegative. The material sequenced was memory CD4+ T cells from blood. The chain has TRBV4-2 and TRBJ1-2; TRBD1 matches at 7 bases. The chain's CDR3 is CASSGIQGRSTF. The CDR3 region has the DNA TGTGCCAGCAGCGGAATACAGGGGCGAAGCACCTTC.